The present T cell receptor (beta chain) was sequenced within a study of T cells in Graves' hyperthyroidism and ophthalmopathy. This CDR3 is 15 amino acids long. The germline gives CDR1 MDHEN, CDR2 SYDVKM. V lost 3 bases and J lost 1, with 13 bases in between. Uncontrolled infection, other autoimmune disease, pregnancy and lactation each barred patients from inclusion. Using RNA transcripts as the source, TCR beta CDR3 regions were amplified. The study used the HTBI primer set for a first-round RT-PCR of the TCR CDR3. TCRdb passed the multiplex PCR reads through MiXCR, listing each CDR3 protein once. This sample yields about 620,000 distinct CDR3 sequences, of which about a sixth are seen a single time; approximately 3.8% belongs to the top ten. This clonotype showed up many times.

Sequencing was done on a sample of blood. The clonotype comes from a young woman with Graves' hyperthyroidism. The chain combines TRBV28 with TRBJ2-7; D gene uncertain. DNA of the CDR3: TGTGCCAGCAGTTTCTATCAGTCATTATCCTACGAGCAGTACTTC. The encoded protein is CASSFYQSLSYEQYF.